The TCR beta chain described here comes from a study of identical twins. This clonotype was found a few times. Its antigen is currently unknown. Each CDR3 protein gets one entry after TCRdb re-called the 5' RACE reads with MiXCR. The sample holds hundreds of thousands of distinct CDR3 sequences, around 20% seen once. There are 12 residues in the CDR3. The germline V and J ends were trimmed by 0 bases and 9 bases, with 8 bases remaining between them. From germline, CDR1 is LGHDT and CDR2 YNNKEL (reference sequence). Study results and caveats: Beta out-of-frame sequences showed weaker excess sharing between twins.

The sample was also reused in another study, on T cells expressing NK-cell markers.

Sequencing input: PBMCs. The origin of this receptor is a young woman in good health. V usage is TRBV3-1 and J usage is TRBJ1-1; D gene uncertain. CDR3 sequence: CASSQDLQKAFF. The CDR3 nucleotides are TGTGCCAGCAGCCAAGATCTTCAGAAAGCTTTCTTT.